This T cell receptor beta chain was profiled in a study of Ad26.COV2.S vaccination and SARS-CoV-2 variants. The protocol was immunoSEQ multiplex PCR, while the TCRdb copy is restricted to in-frame clones and leaves out a portion. Among about 350,000 clones listed, roughly 90% were seen once. This sample's treatment: over 15 received Ad26.COV2.S at low or high dose, single or two shots; 5 received placebo; per-sample allocation not given. It was on day 63 after the first vaccine or placebo injection that samples were taken. The junction had 7 bases not matched to a gene; V was cut back by 1 base and J by 8 bases. This CDR3 is built from 16 residues. Germline loops: CDR1 LNHNV, CDR2 YYDKDF (reference sequence).

The sample in question was peripheral blood, obtained in a trial of Ad26.COV2.S vaccine versus placebo. This TCR derives from a person between 18 and 65 years old who received the Ad26.COV2.S COVID-19 vaccine or a placebo. This chain links TRBV15 with TRBJ2-1; 11 bases map to TRBD2. As DNA, the CDR3 is TGTGCCACCAGCAGAGCGACTAGCGGGACGTTCCATGAGCAGTTCTTC. Translating it yields CATSRATSGTFHEQFF.